This record covers a single T cell receptor beta chain. Its cognate antigen is unknown. Measured with immunoSEQ multiplex PCR; TCRdb has only the in-frame clones, and not every one. Reported are 20,000 to 30,000 clones, none seen only once; the ten largest carry roughly 9.6%. These data belong to a study of T cell clonality in common variable immunodeficiency. General study points: In common variable immunodeficiency, TCR beta chains reportedly carried fewer deletions and N-nucleotide insertions.

The sequencing input was peripheral blood mononuclear cells. This receptor was identified in a human donor with common variable immunodeficiency.

The CDR3 here is CASSYSSGPDGDTQYF. CDR3 DNA (partial): TGCGCCAGCAGCTACTCTAGCGGCCCGGATGGTGATACG. The chain is built from TRBV5-1 and TRBJ2-3; 7 bases agree with TRBD2. Coverage ceases 3 residues before the CDR3 finishes, and the germline J gene fills in the end. CDR3 length equals 16 residues. The germline gives CDR1 SGHRS, CDR2 YFSETQ. V was clipped by 3 bases and J by 6 bases; unmatched bases: 13.